This T cell receptor beta chain derives from a study of blood T cell repertoires in COVID-19. Study details: The United States, Italy and Spain were the sources of the acute and convalescent COVID-19 samples. The cDNA or gDNA used as material had been derived from T cells, B-cell-depleted T cells, or PBMCs.

In the authors' methods: Cell counts per sample came from amplifying reference gene primers. Generated by immunoSEQ multiplex PCR, the TCRdb table keeps only in-frame clones and is missing some. V and J calls plus clone size are reproduced from that table; the DNA served to infer D and trimming. Here the sample spans about 46,000 clones, 80% to 90% being singletons. The sequence was obtained from a human donor in a cohort sampled during active COVID-19. The donor label of this sample is uncertain. The source material was peripheral blood.

The CDR3, as DNA: TGTGCCAGTAGTCCGGGACAGCTTAATGAAAAACTGTTTTTT. Encoded protein: CASSPGQLNEKLFF. This chain joins TRBV19 and TRBJ1-4; 7 bases are a match to TRBD1. The junction had 4 bases not matched to a gene; V was cut back by 5 bases and J by 4 bases. This CDR3 has 14 residues. The germline V gene has CDR1 LNHDA and CDR2 SQIVND (reference sequence).